One sample yielded the 10 T cell receptor delta chains listed below, sequenced in a study of DNA immune sequencing with unique molecular identifiers. Genomic DNA underwent 32-plex PCR targeting all 8 TRDV and 4 TRDJ genes. Adapter PCR followed 2 to 3 barcoding PCR cycles that attached a 12-nucleotide UMI. TCRdb reapplied CATT to the multiplex PCR reads. This sample carries more than 2,000 delta-chain clones, around 19% of them seen once, and the ten largest clones take around a third. The source material was gamma-delta T cells from PBMCs. These receptor sequences come from a human donor in good health.

This clone is labeled medium-sized (0.01 to 0.1%). The rearrangement links TRDV2 to TRDJ3; 7 nucleotides align to TRDD3. Germline V gene sequence: CDR1 GEAIGNYY, CDR2 EKD. This CDR3 has 21 amino acids. Trimming at V came to 1 base and at J to 0 bases, leaving 14 bases not matched to a gene. In nucleotides, the CDR3 is TGTGCCTGTGACACGCCCGGGCTGGGGGTAGAAAGCTCCTGGGACACCCGACAGATGTTTTTC. Translating it yields CACDTPGLGVESSWDTRQMFF.

On this clone: TCRdb lists the protein of a much larger clone for this DNA, which differs at residue 13, so this is likely a read error; the protein given here is translated from the DNA itself. The chain has TRDV3 and TRDJ1, with D possibly TRDD2 on 5 matching bases. Germline CDR1 reads TVYSNPD; CDR2 reads GDNSRS (reference sequence). There are 15 residues in the CDR3. The CDR3 DNA is TGTGCCTTCCCTACCCCACCCGACTTAGCCGATAAACGCATCTTT. Encoded protein: CAFPTPPDLADKRIF.

In this sample, this clone is medium-sized. This chain uses TRDV1 with TRDJ1; D is uncertain. V lost 5 bases, J lost 1 base, and 20 bases lay in between. The CDR3 runs 17 residues. The germline V gene encodes CDR1 TSWWSYY and CDR2 QGS. The CDR3 nucleotides are TGTGCTCTTGGGCCTTTACCAAAGACCTCTGCCACCGATAAACTCATCTTT. Its protein product is CALGPLPKTSATDKLIF.

A note on this clone: It differs at one base from a far larger clone, so likely a read error. The same CDR3 arises from other DNA sequences in this sample as well. The rearrangement uses TRDV1 and TRDJ1, with 8 bases identical to TRDD3. Per germline, CDR1 TSWWSYY and CDR2 QGS. The CDR3 contains 18 residues. V shed 5 bases and J 2 bases; nucleotides not matched to a gene: 16. The DNA for the CDR3 is TGTGCTCTTGGGTTATCCTCAGTGTACTGGGGGGTTACCGATAAACTCATCTTT. It specifies CALGLSSVYWGVTDKLIF.

This clone counts as large (0.1 to 1%). V usage is TRDV2 and J usage is TRDJ1; 10 nucleotides line up with TRDD3. With 3 bases clipped from V and 0 bases from J, the junction kept 9 bases outside the gene matches. Germline CDR1 GEAIGNYY, CDR2 EKD. This CDR3 comprises 17 residues. The CDR3 DNA follows: TGTGCCTGTGACTTTTTACTGGGGGATGAGTACACCGATAAACTCATCTTT. Translating gives CACDFLLGDEYTDKLIF.

This clone was detected a few times. Other DNA sequences in the sample encode the same CDR3. V usage is TRDV3 and J usage is TRDJ1, with D hard to call. The CDR3 runs to 11 residues. V was shortened by 4 bases and J by 1 base, with 7 bases between the two germline ends. The germline V gene encodes CDR1 TVYSNPD and CDR2 GDNSRS (reference sequence). The DNA for the CDR3 is TGTGCCTATGGGCGCACCGATAAACTCATCTTT. Translating gives CAYGRTDKLIF. The full variable domain, with the rest looked up from reference TRDV3 and TRDJ1, is CDKVTQSSPDQTVASGSEVVLLCTYDTVYSNPDLFWYRIRPDYSFQFVFYGDNSRSEGADFTQGRFSVKHILTQKAFHLVISPVRTEDSATYYCAYGRTDKLIFGKGTRVTVEP.

The V and J genes are TRDV3 and TRDJ1; 11 bases match TRDD3. Per the germline V gene, CDR1 is TVYSNPD and CDR2 is GDNSRS (reference sequence). CDR3 length: 19 amino acids. This chain's CDR3 is CASNPSYVLGDTDSDKLIF. CDR3 DNA sequence: TGTGCTTCCAATCCTTCCTACGTGCTGGGGGATACCGATTCCGATAAACTCATCTTT.

This clone was counted between two and nine times. The chain has TRDV2 and TRDJ1, with 13 bases aligning to TRDD3. This CDR3 comprises 19 residues. The germline V gene encodes CDR1 GEAIGNYY and CDR2 EKD. The ends lost 0 bases at V and 3 bases at J; junction bases unmatched: 12. CDR3: CACDTLVLGDTLGPDKLIF. The CDR3 nucleotides read TGTGCCTGTGACACCTTGGTACTGGGGGATACGCTCGGTCCCGATAAACTCATCTTT.

The rearrangement uses TRDV1 and TRDJ1; D gene uncertain. Germline lookup yields CDR1 TSWWSYY and CDR2 QGS. V was shortened by 4 bases and J by 4 bases, with 13 bases between the two germline ends. This CDR3 spans 14 amino acids. DNA for the CDR3: TGTGCTCTTGGGGGGTCCTCCGCCTGCGATAAACTCATCTTT. This gives the protein CALGGSSACDKLIF.

This clone is labeled as medium-sized. The chain links TRDV1 to TRDJ1; a possible D gene is TRDD3 (6 bases). Trimming removed 4 bases at V and 0 bases at J, with 33 bases between. CDR3 length: 22 residues. CDR1 and CDR2 (germline): TSWWSYY, QGS. The CDR3 nucleotides read TGTGCTCTTGGGGGCCGACCTCCTATGCCTCAGGTTACTGGGTGTAACACCGATAAACTCATCTTT. It yields the protein CALGGRPPMPQVTGCNTDKLIF.